The next 15 T cell receptor beta chains were all read from a single sample in a study of vaccination effects on CD4 cells after COVID-19. Method: immunoSEQ multiplex PCR; TCRdb's copy keeps in-frame clones and lacks some. The sample consists of tens of thousands of clones, around 80% of them appearing once. Their specific antigens are unknown. The culture ran for nine to eleven days, and then CD4+ T cells were isolated. Two-dose vaccination with either BNT162b2 or mRNA-1273 was given to the participants. The starting material was CD4+ T cells from PBMCs cultured without peptide, obtained after COVID-19 vaccination. Receptors were obtained from a human donor who received a COVID-19 vaccine.

The chain joins TRBV4-2 to TRBJ1-2; the D is unclear. The germline V gene has CDR1 LGHNA and CDR2 YNFKEQ. Trimming shortened V by 0 bases and J by 5 bases, and 7 bases separated the two germline ends. The CDR3 is 13 amino acids. The CDR3 protein is CASSQEPGYGYTF. DNA for the CDR3: TGTGCCAGCAGCCAAGAACCCGGGTATGGCTACACCTTC.

The chain joins TRBV29-1 to TRBJ2-1; maybe TRBD2 (6 bases). CDR1 and CDR2 (germline): SQVTM, ANQGSEA. Trimming stripped 7 bases from V and 5 bases from J, with 21 bases between. The CDR3 is made up of 15 amino acids. The CDR3 DNA reads as TGCAGCGGGGGGAGTCAAGGGCGGGGCAACAATGAGCAGTTCTTC. Translating it yields CSGGSQGRGNNEQFF.

The V gene is TRBV12-3 or TRBV12-4, the J gene TRBJ1-6; unclear D gene. The CDR3 spans 12 residues. Trimming shortened V by 6 bases and J by 13 bases, and 13 bases separated the two germline ends. CDR3 amino acids: CASRIWPGPLHF. The CDR3 DNA follows: TGTGCCAGCAGGATCTGGCCAGGCCCCCTCCACTTT.

Concerning this clone itself: Because the CDR3's place on the DNA is in doubt, the DNA is left out and the CDR3 is given as listed by TCRdb. The gene calls are TRBV21-1 and TRBJ2-3; the table's D call of TRBD1 was not tested on the DNA. TRBV21-1 is a pseudogene locus. The CDR3 is 15 amino acids long, termini counted. Here the CDR3 reads CASRWVGPGTDTQYF.

The V gene is TRBV10-2, the J gene TRBJ2-5, with 7 bases lining up with TRBD1. Germline V gene lookup returns CDR1 WSHSY and CDR2 SAAADI. J gave up 2 bases and V 6 bases, and 3 bases lay outside the gene matches. The CDR3 sequence is 13 residues long. CDR3 amino acids: CASRKQGQETQYF. The CDR3 coding sequence is TGCGCCAGCAGGAAACAGGGGCAAGAGACCCAGTACTTC.

The chain combines TRBV5-1 with TRBJ2-3; the match to TRBD1 covers 8 bases. Germline assignment: CDR1 SGHRS and CDR2 YFSETQ. The V segment lost 0 bases and the J segment 3 bases; nucleotides outside the gene matches: 3. The CDR3 runs 15 residues. The CDR3: CASSLANRGTDTQYF. The CDR3 bases are TGCGCCAGCAGCTTGGCCAACAGGGGGACAGATACGCAGTATTTT.

The chain carries TRBV7-9 and TRBJ2-5; D tentatively reads TRBD1 or TRBD2 (5 bases each). With 4 bases removed from V and 7 bases from J, the gap between germline ends came to 16 bases. The CDR3 runs to 14 residues. Looked up from germline, CDR1 is SEHNR and CDR2 is FQNEAQ (reference sequence). In DNA form, the CDR3 reads TGTGCCAGCAGCTCCCGGGGCGGCGAGGCGACCCAGTACTTC. Its protein is CASSSRGGEATQYF.

The V call is TRBV27, the J call TRBJ2-5, with D perhaps TRBD1 or TRBD2 (5 bases each). This CDR3 spans 14 amino acids. Per the germline V gene, CDR1 is MNHEY and CDR2 is SMNVEV (reference sequence). V was cut by 2 bases and J by 5 bases, with 12 bases left in between. The CDR3 here is CASSLRGDGETQYF. CDR3 nucleotide sequence: TGTGCCAGCAGTTTAAGAGGGGATGGGGAGACCCAGTACTTC.

This clone was recorded a few times. V and J are TRBV3-1 (or the pseudogene TRBV3-2) and TRBJ1-1, with 8 bases fitting TRBD1. The CDR3 extends over 16 amino acids. Unmatched junction bases numbered 11, after V lost 0 bases and J lost 8 bases. CDR1 is LGHDT and CDR2 is YNNKEL in the germline V gene (reference sequence). The CDR3 reads CASSQDHSGGLKEAFF. Written as DNA, the CDR3 is TGTGCCAGCAGCCAAGATCATTCAGGGGGCCTCAAGGAAGCTTTCTTT.

The chain couples TRBV12-3 or TRBV12-4 to TRBJ1-1; D not resolved. This CDR3 spans 12 amino acids. V was pared by 6 bases and J by 6 bases, with 11 bases between. CDR3 loop: CASRPAYAEAFF. In nucleotides, the CDR3 is TGTGCCAGCAGACCAGCGTACGCTGAAGCTTTCTTT.

The chain joins TRBV6-5 to TRBJ1-2, with TRBD1 matching over 10 bases. With V trimmed by 7 bases and J by 4 bases, 6 bases remained unmatched. This CDR3 is built from 14 residues. Per the germline V gene, CDR1 is MNHEY and CDR2 is SVGAGI. This CDR3 reads CASTGQGVGYGYTF. CDR3 nucleotides: TGTGCCAGCACCGGACAGGGGGTAGGCTATGGCTACACCTTC.

This chain connects TRBV28 to TRBJ2-5; D may be TRBD1 (6 bases). From germline, CDR1 is MDHEN and CDR2 SYDVKM. This CDR3 contains 13 residues. V was trimmed by 7 bases and J by 2 bases, leaving 11 bases between them. CDR3 in amino acids: CASMSGDQETQYF. The CDR3 DNA reads as TGTGCCAGCATGTCAGGGGATCAAGAGACCCAGTACTTC.

This clone has a handful of counts. This rearrangement joins TRBV6-5 to TRBJ1-4; 7 nucleotides align to TRBD1. J lost 6 bases, V lost 2 bases, and 6 bases had no gene match. This CDR3 region has 15 residues. Looked up from germline, CDR1 is MNHEY and CDR2 is SVGAGI. The CDR3 bases are TGTGCCAGCAGTTACGGGACAGCCCGAGATGAAAAACTGTTTTTT. Translating it yields CASSYGTARDEKLFF.

This clone was seen once. V and J are TRBV19 and TRBJ2-5; TRBD1 agrees at 10 bases. Germline V gene lookup returns CDR1 LNHDA and CDR2 SQIVND (reference sequence). The J segment lost 5 bases and the V segment lost 3 bases, leaving 6 bases of the junction unmatched. The CDR3 is made up of 15 amino acids. The CDR3 region has the DNA TGTGCCAGTAGTATGGTGACAGGGGGCCCGGAGACCCAGTACTTC. Translated: CASSMVTGGPETQYF.

The gene calls are TRBV21-1 and TRBJ2-7; the D call TRBD2 from the table was never checked on the DNA. TRBV21-1 is a documented pseudogene. The CDR3 loop spans 15 amino acids. The CDR3 sequence: CASSKGAGVLYEQYV. DNA for the CDR3: TGTGCCAGCAGCAAAGGAGCGGGGGTTCTCTACGAGCAGTACGTC.